This T cell receptor (beta chain) was identified during a study of cytomegalovirus exposure and HLA in healthy donors. Study context: The early release's HLA-typed donors yielded approximately 82 million unique TCRs. Study-wide results and caveats: Follow-up analysis later connected one missense variant in DCLRE1C with trimming of TCR beta V- and J-genes. Further analysis, carried out later, found HLA-associated TCR beta chains more clonally expanded than equally common other chains. In a later analysis, approximately 15,000 TCR beta sequences were associated with HLA alleles at 0.05 false discovery rate.

The study ran its PCR with 60 Vbeta and 13 Jbeta primers. The assay was immunoSEQ multiplex PCR, and TCRdb's table has in-frame clones only and misses some. The data contain about 160,000 clones, 70% to 80% of them singletons. From germline, CDR1 is SGHTA and CDR2 FQGNSA. The CDR3 sequence is 17 residues long. V lost 3 bases, J lost 2 bases, and 5 bases stayed unmatched. Of note for this clone: Its antigen is unidentified.

The clonotype was recovered from a man aged 45-65 years in good health and CMV-seropositive. Material: PBMCs. The chain joins TRBV7-2 to TRBJ2-6; 9 nucleotides match TRBD1. CDR3: CASSFGTGRTGANVLTF. DNA of the CDR3: TGTGCCAGCAGCTTCGGGACAGGGAGGACTGGGGCCAACGTCCTGACTTTC. Variable domain in full (rest from reference TRBV7-2 and TRBJ2-6): GAGVSQSPSNKVTEKGKDVELRCDPISGHTALYWYRQSLGQGLEFLIYFQGNSAPDKSGLPSDRFSAERTGGSVSTLTIQRTQQEDSAVYLCASSFGTGRTGANVLTFGAGSRLTVL.